Below, one T cell receptor beta chain is given with its context. Original handling: Scientists estimated how many nucleated cells there were by amplifying reference gene primers. Measured with immunoSEQ multiplex PCR; TCRdb has only the in-frame clones, and not every one. For V, J and clone size, that table is used; D and trimming come from the DNA. The table has 60,000 to 80,000 clones, less than 90% seen once; the top ten hold approximately 8.8%. These data are taken from a study of blood T cell repertoires in COVID-19. Study in general: Whether acute or convalescent, the COVID-19 samples came from the United States, Italy and Spain. T cells, B-cell-depleted T cells, or PBMCs provided the cDNA or gDNA that served as material.

The sample consisted of peripheral blood. The source of this sequence is a man aged 45-65 years with active COVID-19.

CDR3 region: CASSTPPDREEGLNTEAFF. CDR3 DNA: TGCGCCAGCAGTACCCCGCCGGACAGGGAGGAGGGATTGAACACTGAAGCTTTCTTT. The chain carries TRBV23-1 and TRBJ1-1, with TRBD1 matching 8 bases. TRBV23-1 falls under the ORF class, with uncertain function. V was pared by 5 bases and J by 0 bases, with 17 bases of the junction left unmatched. The CDR3 consists of 19 residues.